One sample yielded the 27 T cell receptor beta chains listed below, sequenced in a study of blood T cells in healthy people across ages. Primed by a sample-barcoded 5' primer and a J-beta primer mix, a second PCR proceeded for 7 to 11 cycles. TCRdb re-analysed the 5' RACE reads in MiXCR, keeping a single row per CDR3 protein. The sample has roughly 500,000 distinct CDR3 sequences, 24% seen once. These data are also associated with another study on T cells of mothers and their children.

The source material was blood. These receptors were collected from a boy aged 5-17 years in good health.

The chain joins TRBV7-3 to TRBJ2-5; no clear D. This CDR3 spans 13 amino acids. Trimming removed 3 bases at V and 5 bases at J, with 10 bases between. CDR1 and CDR2 (germline): SGHTA, FQGTGA. DNA for the CDR3: TGTGCCAGCAGCTTGGGTCGGTGGGAGACCCAGTACTTC. Amino acid sequence: CASSLGRWETQYF.

This clonotype was recorded a few times. The CDR3 region is CASSQDTLRGPQHF. The CDR3 DNA is TGTGCCAGCAGCCAAGACACGTTGAGGGGACCCCAGCATTTT. This chain connects TRBV4-2 to TRBJ1-5, with a tentative D call TRBD1 (5 bases). Germline values: CDR1 LGHNA, CDR2 YNFKEQ. V was clipped by 0 bases and J by 10 bases, with 13 bases between them. The CDR3 runs to 14 residues.

The V gene is TRBV27, the J gene TRBJ2-1; possibly TRBD2 for D (6 bases). Trimming stripped 7 bases from V and 3 bases from J, with 19 bases between. Germline V lookup: CDR1 MNHEY, CDR2 SMNVEV (reference sequence). This CDR3 spans 16 amino acids. The CDR3 here is CASNFAFGDFYNEQFF. The CDR3 DNA follows: TGTGCCAGCAATTTTGCCTTCGGGGACTTCTACAATGAGCAGTTCTTC.

This clonotype was counted only a few times. CDR3 sequence reads: CASREWEGPRTDTQYF. The CDR3, as DNA: TGTGCCAGCAGGGAGTGGGAGGGCCCTCGCACAGATACGCAGTATTTT. V is TRBV6-1 and J is TRBJ2-3; 7 bases map to TRBD2. There are 16 residues in the CDR3. Trimming at V came to 6 bases and at J to 1 base, leaving 10 bases not matched to a gene. CDR1 is MNHNS and CDR2 is SASEGT in the germline V gene.

This clonotype turned up a few times. V usage is TRBV20-1 and J usage is TRBJ2-5; D is ambiguous. V gave up 2 bases and J gave up 5 bases, with 15 bases separating them. The V gene's germline CDR1 is DFQATT and CDR2 SNEGSKA (reference sequence). This CDR3 has 14 amino acids. CDR3 region: CSARSRKVGETQYF. The CDR3 DNA follows: TGCAGTGCTAGAAGTCGGAAGGTCGGGGAGACCCAGTACTTC.

This clonotype was counted only a few times. V usage is TRBV20-1 and J usage is TRBJ1-1; 7 nucleotides match TRBD1. V gave up 3 bases and J gave up 3 bases; unmatched junction bases: 10. The CDR3 contains 15 residues. Looked up from germline, CDR1 is DFQATT and CDR2 is SNEGSKA (reference sequence). CDR3 DNA sequence: TGCAGTGCTAGGGCTAACACAGGGGTGGACACTGAAGCTTTCTTT. It is translated as CSARANTGVDTEAFF.

This clonotype was seen more than once but under ten times. The chain carries TRBV15 and TRBJ1-1; TRBD1 aligns across 7 bases. V shed 3 bases and J 11 bases; nucleotides not matched to a gene: 9. CDR1 LNHNV and CDR2 YYDKDF come from the germline V gene (reference sequence). The CDR3 loop spans 13 amino acids. The CDR3 loop is CATSRSRGSEAFF. In DNA form, the CDR3 reads TGTGCCACCAGCAGGAGCAGGGGGTCGGAGGCTTTCTTT.

This clonotype was counted only a few times. The chain has TRBV12-3 or TRBV12-4 and TRBJ1-2, with TRBD1 identical over 8 bases. V shed 6 bases and J 5 bases; nucleotides not matched to a gene: 8. The CDR3 is made up of 14 amino acids. The CDR3 sequence is CASSLGTGRYGYTF. The DNA for the CDR3 is TGTGCCAGCAGCCTCGGGACAGGAAGATATGGCTACACCTTC.

This chain uses TRBV20-1 with TRBJ2-1; D is tentatively TRBD1 or TRBD2 (5 bases each). Germline V CDR1 and CDR2: DFQATT, SNEGSKA (reference sequence). The CDR3 contains 14 residues. The CDR3 DNA is TGCAGGGCCAGAGTTGGACACTTAGGGAGTGAGCAGTTCTTC. Its protein product is CRARVGHLGSEQFF.

Note on this clonotype: One junction end does not reproduce the germline sequence, and a read error may be involved. V usage is TRBV4-1 and J usage is TRBJ2-7; 10 bases are a match to TRBD2. Germline V gene data show CDR1 as MGHRA and CDR2 as YSYEKL. The CDR3 spans 16 residues. The CDR3 bases are TGCACCAGCAGCGGCAAGGGAGCGGGAGGGCCGTACGAGCAGTACTTC. Translated, it gives CTSSGKGAGGPYEQYF.

The rearrangement uses TRBV5-5 and TRBJ2-7; 11 bases are shared with TRBD1. This CDR3 has 15 amino acids. Looked up from germline, CDR1 is SGHKS and CDR2 is YYEKEE (reference sequence). The J segment lost 2 bases and the V segment lost 4 bases, leaving 5 bases of the junction unmatched. The CDR3 nucleotides read TGTGCCAGCAGCCCGGACAGGGGGCCTACCTACGAGCAGTACTTC. Encoded protein: CASSPDRGPTYEQYF.

The chain couples TRBV12-3 or TRBV12-4 to TRBJ2-2, with 8 bases aligning to TRBD2. The CDR3 sequence is 16 residues long. The V and J ends lost 5 bases and 0 bases, in that order; junction bases with no gene match: 5. CDR3 nucleotide sequence: TGTGCCAGCAGTCCCCGACTAGCGTCGAACACCGGGGAGCTGTTTTTT. The encoded protein is CASSPRLASNTGELFF.

This clonotype was counted ten times or more. V gene TRBV18 combines with J gene TRBJ1-3; the D gene is possibly TRBD1 (5 bases). Per the germline V gene, CDR1 is KGHSH and CDR2 is LQKENI. The V end lost 3 bases, the J end lost 1 base, and 10 bases lay between the germline ends. The CDR3 is made up of 15 amino acids. Here the CDR3 reads CASSPARASGNTIYF. The CDR3 DNA reads TGTGCCAGCTCACCGGCCAGGGCTTCTGGAAACACCATATATTTT.

This rearrangement joins TRBV7-2 to TRBJ1-2; a possible D gene is TRBD1 (5 bases). The CDR3 sequence is 15 residues long. CDR1 and CDR2 from the germline V gene are SGHTA and FQGNSA. V was trimmed by 5 bases and J by 5 bases, leaving 18 bases between them. The CDR3 loop is CASSLGPQGLYGYTF. The CDR3, as DNA: TGTGCCAGCAGCCTAGGCCCCCAGGGTCTGTATGGCTACACCTTC.

This chain uses TRBV5-6 with TRBJ2-5; D is tentatively TRBD1 or TRBD2 (5 bases each). Near its end, the DNA agrees better with TRBJ2-7, so the J call may be wrong. CDR3 size: 14 residues. Germline CDR1 reads SGHDT; CDR2 reads YYEEEE. CDR3 sequence: CASKSRGFDYEQYF. CDR3 bases: TGTGCCAGCAAGTCGAGGGGATTTGACTACGAGCAGTACTTC.

The V gene is TRBV6-5, the J gene TRBJ1-2; D is unresolved. CDR1 and CDR2 (germline): MNHEY, SVGAGI. Trimming took off 6 bases at V and 2 bases at J, with 10 bases between the two ends. The CDR3 has 13 residues. The CDR3 region is CASRTGRNYGYTF. CDR3 nucleotides: TGTGCCAGCAGAACCGGGAGAAACTATGGCTACACCTTC.

This clonotype was found many times. The chain couples TRBV28 to TRBJ1-4; 7 nucleotides line up with TRBD1. Germline-derived CDR1 and CDR2 are MDHEN and SYDVKM. This CDR3 spans 15 amino acids. V lost 10 bases to trimming and J lost 2 bases; unmatched junction nucleotides: 10. As DNA, the CDR3 is TGTGCCACCTCGGCAGGGGGGCCTACTAATGAAAAACTGTTTTTT. It yields the protein CATSAGGPTNEKLFF.

The CDR3 nucleotides are TGTGCCAGCAGTAAGGCGTACACCGGGGAGCTGTTTTTT. Residues: CASSKAYTGELFF. The genes are TRBV28 and TRBJ2-2; D not resolved. The germline CDR1 and CDR2 sequences are MDHEN and SYDVKM. There are 13 residues in the CDR3. Trimming removed 5 bases at V and 3 bases at J, with 7 bases between.

This chain uses TRBV25-1 with TRBJ2-5; TRBD1 or TRBD2 may be the D gene (7 bases each). V lost 8 bases, J lost 4 bases, and 20 bases lay in between. CDR3 length equals 15 residues. CDR1 is MGHDK and CDR2 is SYGVNS in the germline V gene. CDR3 coding DNA: TGTGCCAGCGGTACCCGACAGGGAGGGCGAGAGACCCAGTACTTC. This encodes CASGTRQGGRETQYF.

The chain has TRBV4-3 and TRBJ1-5; D unresolved. Between the trimmed V and J ends, which lost 0 bases and 0 bases, there was a span of 15 bases. This CDR3 has 18 amino acids. Germline V gene lookup returns CDR1 LGHNA and CDR2 YSLEER. The CDR3 reads CASSQDPLGPYSNQPQHF. Here the CDR3 DNA reads TGCGCCAGCAGCCAAGATCCCTTAGGTCCTTATAGCAATCAGCCCCAGCATTTT.

This clonotype was seen more than once but under ten times. The chain links TRBV7-2 to TRBJ2-5; no firm D call. Germline V gives CDR1 SGHTA, CDR2 FQGNSA. Trimming shortened V by 1 base and J by 3 bases, and 6 bases separated the two germline ends. This CDR3 is built from 13 residues. Here the CDR3 DNA reads TGTGCCAGCAGCTTAGTGGGAAAAGAGACCCAGTACTTC. Amino acids: CASSLVGKETQYF.

This clonotype was observed a handful of times. The chain employs TRBV11-2 and TRBJ2-1, with TRBD1 matching 9 bases. This CDR3 spans 14 amino acids. J lost 8 bases, V lost 5 bases, and 7 bases had no gene match. Per germline, CDR1 SGHAT and CDR2 FQNNGV. For the CDR3, the DNA is TGTGCCAGCAGCACCTGGGACAGGGCCGATGAGCAGTTCTTC. Its translation is CASSTWDRADEQFF.

This clonotype was found many times. This rearrangement joins TRBV4-1 to TRBJ1-1, with D tentatively TRBD1 (6 bases). The CDR3 runs to 14 residues. CDR1 MGHRA and CDR2 YSYEKL come from the germline V gene. V was shortened by 8 bases and J by 1 base, with 14 bases between the two germline ends. CDR3 bases: TGCGCCAGCGGGTGGACAGTACAGAACACTGAAGCTTTCTTT. Residues: CASGWTVQNTEAFF.

The chain has TRBV5-1 and TRBJ2-3; 13 bases agree with TRBD2. This CDR3 has 16 residues. J lost 2 bases, V lost 3 bases, and 3 bases had no gene match. Germline assignment: CDR1 SGHRS and CDR2 YFSETQ. The CDR3 sequence: CASSSTSGGTTDTQYF. Written as DNA, the CDR3 is TGCGCCAGCAGCTCGACTAGCGGGGGGACCACAGATACGCAGTATTTT. Supplemented by reference TRBV5-1 and TRBJ2-3, the full variable domain reads KAGVTQTPRYLIKTRGQQVTLSCSPISGHRSVSWYQQTPGQGLQFLFEYFSETQRNKGNFPGRFSGRQFSNSRSEMNVSTLELGDSALYLCASSSTSGGTTDTQYFGPGTRLTVL.

V and J are TRBV18 and TRBJ2-4; TRBD1 matches at 8 bases. CDR1 and CDR2 (germline): KGHSH, LQKENI. The CDR3 is made up of 12 amino acids. Unmatched junction bases numbered 2, after V lost 5 bases and J lost 8 bases. The CDR3 loop reads CASSTGGYIQYF. The CDR3 region has the DNA TGTGCCAGCTCAACAGGGGGATACATTCAGTACTTC. The full variable domain, its missing parts supplied by reference TRBV18 and TRBJ2-4, is NAGVMQNPRHLVRRRGQEARLRCSPMKGHSHVYWYRQLPEEGLKFMVYLQKENIIDESGMPKERFSAEFPKEGPSILRIQQVVRGDSAAYFCASSTGGYIQYFGAGTRLSVL.

In this sample, this clonotype turned up a few times. The rearrangement joins TRBV7-6 to TRBJ1-2, with D possibly matching TRBD1 (5 bases). Trimming cost V 8 bases and J 8 bases, with 18 bases left between them. Looked up from germline, CDR1 is SGHVS and CDR2 is FNYEAQ. CDR3 length: 13 residues. The chain's CDR3 is CASARDVAGGYTF. In nucleotides, the CDR3 is TGTGCCAGCGCCCGGGACGTCGCAGGCGGCTACACCTTC.

This clonotype appeared a few times. The chain couples TRBV20-1 to TRBJ2-1; 13 bases line up with TRBD2. The assigned J gene may be wrong: the sequence end matches TRBJ2-5 better. The CDR3 contains 16 residues. In germline, CDR1 is DFQATT, CDR2 SNEGSKA (reference sequence). CDR3 coding DNA: TGCAGTGCTAGAGGGACTAGCGGGAGTTATACGGAGACCCAGTACTTC. Protein: CSARGTSGSYTETQYF.